This T cell receptor beta chain was captured by sequencing in a study of PD-L1 blockade in urothelial cancer. Looking at the study overall: Timepoints chosen for blood analysis were 3 weeks (second dose) and 6 weeks after treatment start.

This CDR3 has 15 amino acids. V lost 5 bases, J lost 4 bases, and 18 bases lay in between. Germline loops: CDR1 GTSNPN, CDR2 SVGIG (reference sequence). A remark on this clone: As yet, its antigen is unknown.

General study points: Improved survival was predicted by pretreatment blood TCR clonality below the median.

Each PCR had synthetic TCR analog templates added to it as a spike-in. Generated by immunoSEQ multiplex PCR, the TCRdb table keeps only in-frame clones and is missing some. In the table there are about 88,000 clones, more than 70% of which are singletons. Sample time point: pretreatment peripheral blood. This specimen consisted of PBMCs, obtained around atezolizumab (anti-PD-L1) treatment. This chain uses TRBV30 with TRBJ2-1; tentatively, D is TRBD2 (5 bases). The sequence was obtained from a woman of 80 years or more with urothelial cancer. In nucleotides, the CDR3 is TGTGCCTGGGCGGGCGGGCGCTCGGATTACAATGAGCAGTTCTTC. Its translation: CAWAGGRSDYNEQFF.